This entry features one TCR beta chain sequence. The antigen remains undetermined. The entry originates in a study of OX40 agonist ivuxolimab in advanced cancers. Findings of the study overall: In the 0.1 to 3.0 mg/kg range, CD4+ and CD8+ blood T cells had expanded clonally by week 6. Expanded clones were, on average, more numerous among CD8+ T cells than CD4+.

CDR1 and CDR2 (germline): MDHEN, SYDVKM. This CDR3 has 14 amino acids. The germline V and J ends were trimmed by 6 bases and 4 bases, with 13 bases remaining between them. Assay: immunoSEQ multiplex PCR; the TCRdb copy retains only in-frame clones and omits some. The table records 150,000 to 180,000 clones, roughly 92% of them present only once. This TCR came from an adult with an advanced solid tumor such as melanoma, head and neck, liver or kidney cancer. The chain carries TRBV28 and TRBJ2-1; unclear D gene. Sequencing was performed on CD4+ or CD8+ T cells sorted from blood, taken in a trial of the OX40 agonist ivuxolimab. Here the CDR3 reads CASSSAQSYNEQFF. As DNA, the CDR3 is TGTGCCAGCAGCTCGGCCCAGTCGTACAATGAGCAGTTCTTC. The variable domain in full, with the rest retrieved from reference TRBV28 and TRBJ2-1, is DVKVTQSSRYLVKRTGEKVFLECVQDMDHENMFWYRQDPGLGLRLIYFSYDVKMKEKGDIPEGYSVSREKKERFSLILESASTNQTSMYLCASSSAQSYNEQFFGPGTRLTVL.